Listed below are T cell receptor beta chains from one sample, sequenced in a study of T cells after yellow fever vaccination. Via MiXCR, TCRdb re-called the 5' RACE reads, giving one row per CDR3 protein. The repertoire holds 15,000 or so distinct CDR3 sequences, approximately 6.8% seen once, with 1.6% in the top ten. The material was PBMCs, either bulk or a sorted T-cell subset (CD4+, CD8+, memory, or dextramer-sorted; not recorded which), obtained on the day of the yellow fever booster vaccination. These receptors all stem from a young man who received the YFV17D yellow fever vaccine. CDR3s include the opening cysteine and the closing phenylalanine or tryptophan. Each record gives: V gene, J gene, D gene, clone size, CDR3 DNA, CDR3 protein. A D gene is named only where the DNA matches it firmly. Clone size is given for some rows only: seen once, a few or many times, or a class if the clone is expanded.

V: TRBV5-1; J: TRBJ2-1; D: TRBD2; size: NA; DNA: TGCGCCAGCAGCCCCAGCGGGATGGCAAACAATGAGCAGTTCTTC; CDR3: CASSPSGMANNEQFF
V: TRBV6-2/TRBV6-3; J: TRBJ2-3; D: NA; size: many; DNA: TGTGCCAGCAGTATTCCCGGGACCGCACCTCGCACAGATACGCAGTATTTT; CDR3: CASSIPGTAPRTDTQYF
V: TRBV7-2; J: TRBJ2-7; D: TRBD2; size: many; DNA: TGTGCCAGCAGCCTTAGCGGGGGGGCCTACGAGCAGTACTTC; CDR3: CASSLSGGAYEQYF
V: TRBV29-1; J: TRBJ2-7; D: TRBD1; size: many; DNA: TGCAGCTTCTACGGGCAGGGGGCCTACGAGCAGTACTTC; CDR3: CSFYGQGAYEQYF
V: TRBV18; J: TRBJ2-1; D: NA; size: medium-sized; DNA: TGTGCCAGCTCGGGGCAAGGCTCCTACAATGAGCAGTTCTTC; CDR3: CASSGQGSYNEQFF
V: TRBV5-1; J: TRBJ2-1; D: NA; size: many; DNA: TGCGCCAGCAGCTCCTACGGGACGGAGAGTGGCAATGAGCAGTTCTTC; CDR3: CASSSYGTESGNEQFF
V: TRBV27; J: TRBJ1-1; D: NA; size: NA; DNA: TGTGCCAGCAGTTTTGTAGGAGGGACTGAAGCTTTCTTT; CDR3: CASSFVGGTEAFF
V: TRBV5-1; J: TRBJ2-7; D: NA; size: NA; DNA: TGCGCCAGCAGCGACTGGGTAAGGGGGGAGCAGTACTTC; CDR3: CASSDWVRGEQYF
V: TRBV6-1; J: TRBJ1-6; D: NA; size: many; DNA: TGTGCCAGCAGTGAAGAAAGGAGGAGCTCCTATAATTCACCCCTCCACTTT; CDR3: CASSEERRSSYNSPLHF
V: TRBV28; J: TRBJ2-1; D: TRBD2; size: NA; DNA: TGTGCCAGCAGTTTCGGGGGGGTGTACAATGAGCAGTTCTTC; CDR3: CASSFGGVYNEQFF
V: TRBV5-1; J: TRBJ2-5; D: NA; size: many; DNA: TGCGCCAGCAGCCACGGGACGGGGAACCAAGAGACCCAGTACTTC; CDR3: CASSHGTGNQETQYF
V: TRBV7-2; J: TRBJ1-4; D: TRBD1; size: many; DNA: TGTGCCAGCAGCTTAAGGAGACAGGGGGCGCTTACTAATGAAAAACTGTTTTTT; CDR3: CASSLRRQGALTNEKLFF
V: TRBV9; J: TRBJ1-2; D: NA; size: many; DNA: TGTGCCAGCAGCGCCGACACAGGGCCCAACTATGGCTACACCTTC; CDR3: CASSADTGPNYGYTF
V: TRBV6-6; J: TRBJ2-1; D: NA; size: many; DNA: TGTGCCAGCAGCGTGGGTTCTACCTACAATGAGCAGTTCTTC; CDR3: CASSVGSTYNEQFF
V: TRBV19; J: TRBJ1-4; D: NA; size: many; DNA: TGTGCCAGTAGGGAAAGGGGATCGGGTGAAAAACTGTTTTTT; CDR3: CASRERGSGEKLFF
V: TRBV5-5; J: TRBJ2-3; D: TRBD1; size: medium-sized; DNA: TGTGCCAGCAGCCGACAGGGTACGGATACGCAGTATTTT; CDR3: CASSRQGTDTQYF
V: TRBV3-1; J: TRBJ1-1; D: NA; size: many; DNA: TGTGCCAGCAGCCCCCGGGGCAGGAGGGCTTTCTTT; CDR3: CASSPRGRRAFF
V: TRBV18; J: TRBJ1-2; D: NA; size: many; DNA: TGTGCCAGCTCACCCGTGGCGGGGGCGTATGGCTACACCTTC; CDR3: CASSPVAGAYGYTF
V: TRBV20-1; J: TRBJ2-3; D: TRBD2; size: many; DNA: TGCAGTGCTATCGTCCAAGCGGGGTCAGATACGCAGTATTTT; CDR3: CSAIVQAGSDTQYF
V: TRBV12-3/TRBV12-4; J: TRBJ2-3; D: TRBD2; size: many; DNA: TGTGCCAGCAGCTCCCCCATAGCGGGGGACACAGATACGCAGTATTTT; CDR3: CASSSPIAGDTDTQYF
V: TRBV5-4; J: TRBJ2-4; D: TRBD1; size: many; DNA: TGTGCCAGCAGCCCCGGACAGGACTTAGCCAAAAACATTCAGTACTTC; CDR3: CASSPGQDLAKNIQYF
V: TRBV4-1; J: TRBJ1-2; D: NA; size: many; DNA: TGCGCCAGCAGCCAGCCAACCAGGAGATCTAACTATGGCTACACCTTC; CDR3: CASSQPTRRSNYGYTF
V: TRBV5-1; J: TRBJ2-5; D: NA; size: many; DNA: TGCGCCAGCAACCCTGGGAGGGGGGGGGCCGAGACCCAGTACTTC; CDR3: CASNPGRGGAETQYF
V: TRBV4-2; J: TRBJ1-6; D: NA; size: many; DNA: TGTGCCAGCAGCCAAGGGGGGGGGGTCAACTCACCCCTCCACTTT; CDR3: CASSQGGGVNSPLHF
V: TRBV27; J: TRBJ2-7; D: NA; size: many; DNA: TGTGCCAGGGCCCTCTACGAGCAGTACTTC; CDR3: CARALYEQYF
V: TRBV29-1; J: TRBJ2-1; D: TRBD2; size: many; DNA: TGCAGCGTGGGGCGGGGGGGAAGCTCCTACAATGAGCAGTTCTTC; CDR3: CSVGRGGSSYNEQFF
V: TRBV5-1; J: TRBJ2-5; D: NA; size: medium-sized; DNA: TGCGCCAGCAGCTTTGGGGCCAGGGAGGCGACCCAGTACTTC; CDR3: CASSFGAREATQYF
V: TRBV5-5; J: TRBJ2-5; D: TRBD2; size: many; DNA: TGTGCCAGCAGCGCGGGACTAGCGGGGGGCAACCAAGAGACCCAGTACTTC; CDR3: CASSAGLAGGNQETQYF
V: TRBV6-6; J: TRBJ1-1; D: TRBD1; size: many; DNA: TGTGCCAGCAGTTACTCTGGGACAGGGAACACTGAAGCTTTCTTT; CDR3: CASSYSGTGNTEAFF
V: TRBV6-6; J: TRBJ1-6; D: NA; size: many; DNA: TGTGCCAGCAGTTACGGGGAGAGAGGTTCACCCCTCCACTTT; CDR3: CASSYGERGSPLHF
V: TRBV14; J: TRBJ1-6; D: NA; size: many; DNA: TGTGCCAGCAGCCATTCCCTTTCACCCCTCCACTTT; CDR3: CASSHSLSPLHF
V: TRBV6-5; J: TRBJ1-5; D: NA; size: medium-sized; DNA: TGTGCCAGCAGTTCGTATGGGGTAAGCAATCAGCCCCAGCATTTT; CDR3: CASSSYGVSNQPQHF
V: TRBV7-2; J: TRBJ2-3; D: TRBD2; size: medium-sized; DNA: TGTGCCAGCAGCTTTAGCGGGGGGTCCACAGATACGCAGTATTTT; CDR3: CASSFSGGSTDTQYF
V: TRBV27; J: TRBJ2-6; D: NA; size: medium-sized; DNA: TGTGCCAGCAGCCATTACACTACTGGGGCCAACGTCCTGACTTTC; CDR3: CASSHYTTGANVLTF
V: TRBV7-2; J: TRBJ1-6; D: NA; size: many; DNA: TGTGCCAGCAGCCGCCGCTACCTCCAAAATTCACCCCTCCACTTT; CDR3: CASSRRYLQNSPLHF
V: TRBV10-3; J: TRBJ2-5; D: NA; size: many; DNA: TGTGCCATCAGTGACCCGGGATTCCAAGAGACCCAGTACTTC; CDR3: CAISDPGFQETQYF
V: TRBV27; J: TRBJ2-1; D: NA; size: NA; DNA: TGTGCCAGCATTAGGGGATTCCCCTACAATGAGCAGTTCTTC; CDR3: CASIRGFPYNEQFF
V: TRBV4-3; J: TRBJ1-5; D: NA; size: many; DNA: TGCGCCAGCAGCCAAGATGGGACGGTCAATCAGCCCCAGCATTTT; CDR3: CASSQDGTVNQPQHF
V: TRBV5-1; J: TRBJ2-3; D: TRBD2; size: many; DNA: TGCGCCAGCAGCTTGGAGGGGCGGGGGGTCACAGATACGCAGTATTTT; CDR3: CASSLEGRGVTDTQYF
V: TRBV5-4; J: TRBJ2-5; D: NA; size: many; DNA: TGTGCCAGCAGCGGCCGGGACATCCAAGAGACCCAGTACTTC; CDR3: CASSGRDIQETQYF
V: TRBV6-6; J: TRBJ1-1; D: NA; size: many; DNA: TGTGCCAGCAGTCGGGGTACCGTGAACACTGAAGCTTTCTTT; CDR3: CASSRGTVNTEAFF
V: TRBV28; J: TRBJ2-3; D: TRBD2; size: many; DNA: TGTGCCAGCAACGAGCGGGGTTTGGTTTCGCAGTATTTT; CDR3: CASNERGLVSQYF
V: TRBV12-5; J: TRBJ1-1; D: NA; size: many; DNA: TGTGCTAGTGGCTCGACGGACGCGAACACTGAAGCTTTCTTT; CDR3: CASGSTDANTEAFF
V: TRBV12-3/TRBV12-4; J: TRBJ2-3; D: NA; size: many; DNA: TGTGCCAGCATAGGGGGGGCCACAGATACGCAGTATTTT; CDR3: CASIGGATDTQYF
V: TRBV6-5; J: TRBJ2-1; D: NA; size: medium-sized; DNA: TGTGCCAGCAGGGCGGTGGGGTACAATGAGCAGTTCTTC; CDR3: CASRAVGYNEQFF
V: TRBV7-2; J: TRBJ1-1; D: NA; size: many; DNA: TGTGCCAGCAGCTGGGACAACACTGAAGCTTTCTTT; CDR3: CASSWDNTEAFF
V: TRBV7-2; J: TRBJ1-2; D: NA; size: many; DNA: TGTGCCAGCAACTTAAGTGGGACCAACTATGGCTACACCTTC; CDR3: CASNLSGTNYGYTF
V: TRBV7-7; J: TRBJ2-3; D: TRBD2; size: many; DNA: TGTGCTAGCAGCTTACCCCCCGGACTAGCGGGATACACAGATACGCAGTATTTT; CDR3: CASSLPPGLAGYTDTQYF
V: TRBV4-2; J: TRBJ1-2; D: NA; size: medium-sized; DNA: TGTGCCAGCAGCCAATACAGGCCCTATGGCTACACCTTC; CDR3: CASSQYRPYGYTF
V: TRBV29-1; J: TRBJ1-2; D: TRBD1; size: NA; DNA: TGCAGCGTTGAAGATTGGGGACAGATCGGCGGCAACTATGGCTACACCTTC; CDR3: CSVEDWGQIGGNYGYTF